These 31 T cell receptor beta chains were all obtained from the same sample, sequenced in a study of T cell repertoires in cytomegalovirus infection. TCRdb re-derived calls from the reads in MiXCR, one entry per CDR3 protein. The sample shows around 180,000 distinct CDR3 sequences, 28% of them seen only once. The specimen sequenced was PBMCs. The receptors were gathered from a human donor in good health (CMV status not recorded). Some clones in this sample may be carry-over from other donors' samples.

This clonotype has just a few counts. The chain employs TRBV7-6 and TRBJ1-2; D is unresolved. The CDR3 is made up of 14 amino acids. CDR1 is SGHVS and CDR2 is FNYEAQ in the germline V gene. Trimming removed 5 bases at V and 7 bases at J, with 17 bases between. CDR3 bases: TGTGCCAGCAGCGCGAAGGCGGACGATGTTGGCTACACCTTC. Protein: CASSAKADDVGYTF.

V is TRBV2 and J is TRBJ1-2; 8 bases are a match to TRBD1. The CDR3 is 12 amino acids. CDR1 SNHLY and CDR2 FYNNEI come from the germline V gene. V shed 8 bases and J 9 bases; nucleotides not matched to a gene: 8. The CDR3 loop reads CASRQGIWSYTF. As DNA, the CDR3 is TGTGCCAGCCGACAGGGGATATGGAGCTACACCTTC.

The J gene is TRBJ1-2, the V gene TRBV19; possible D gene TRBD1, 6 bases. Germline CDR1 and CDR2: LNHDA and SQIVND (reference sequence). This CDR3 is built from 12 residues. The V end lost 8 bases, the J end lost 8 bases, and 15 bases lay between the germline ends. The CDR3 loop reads CASRTGIEGYTF. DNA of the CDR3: TGTGCCAGTCGCACAGGGATAGAGGGCTACACCTTC.

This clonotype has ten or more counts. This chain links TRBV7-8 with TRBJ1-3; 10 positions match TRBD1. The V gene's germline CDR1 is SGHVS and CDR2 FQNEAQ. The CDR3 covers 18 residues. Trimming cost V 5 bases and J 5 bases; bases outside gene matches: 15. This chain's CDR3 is CASSRDRGPLLGRNTIYF. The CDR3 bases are TGTGCCAGCAGCCGGGACAGGGGACCCCTCCTGGGAAGAAACACCATATATTTT.

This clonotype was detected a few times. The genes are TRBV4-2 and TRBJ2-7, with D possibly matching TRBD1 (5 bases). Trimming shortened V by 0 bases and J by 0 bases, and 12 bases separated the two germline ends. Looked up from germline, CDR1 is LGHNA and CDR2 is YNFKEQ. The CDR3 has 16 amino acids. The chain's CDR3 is CASSQEATGSSYEQYF. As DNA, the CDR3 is TGTGCCAGCAGCCAAGAGGCTACAGGAAGCTCCTACGAGCAGTACTTC.

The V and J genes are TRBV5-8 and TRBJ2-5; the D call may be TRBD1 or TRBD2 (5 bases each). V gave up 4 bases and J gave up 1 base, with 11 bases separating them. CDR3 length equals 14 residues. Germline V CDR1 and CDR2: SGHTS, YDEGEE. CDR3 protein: CASSPWGTQETQYF. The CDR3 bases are TGTGCCAGCAGCCCGTGGGGGACCCAAGAGACCCAGTACTTC.

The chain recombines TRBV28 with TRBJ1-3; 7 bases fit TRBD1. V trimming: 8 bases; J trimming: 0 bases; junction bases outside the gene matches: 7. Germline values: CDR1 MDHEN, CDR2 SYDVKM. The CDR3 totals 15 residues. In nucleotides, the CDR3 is TGTGCCAGCCGGGGACAGTCGAACTCTGGAAACACCATATATTTT. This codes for CASRGQSNSGNTIYF.

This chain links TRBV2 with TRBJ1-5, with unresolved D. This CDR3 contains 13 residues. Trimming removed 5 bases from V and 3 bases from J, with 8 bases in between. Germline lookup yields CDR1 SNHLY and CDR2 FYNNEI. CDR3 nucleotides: TGTGCCAGCAGTCGTACCCCCAATCAGCCCCAGCATTTT. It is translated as CASSRTPNQPQHF.

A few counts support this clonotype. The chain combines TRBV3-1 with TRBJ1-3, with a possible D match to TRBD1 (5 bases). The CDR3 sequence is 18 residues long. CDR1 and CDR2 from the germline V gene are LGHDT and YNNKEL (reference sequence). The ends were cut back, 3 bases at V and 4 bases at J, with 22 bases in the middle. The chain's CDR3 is CASSHRLSGRRRGNTIYF. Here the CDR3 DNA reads TGTGCCAGCAGCCATCGTCTCTCGGGACGTAGGAGGGGAAACACCATATATTTT.

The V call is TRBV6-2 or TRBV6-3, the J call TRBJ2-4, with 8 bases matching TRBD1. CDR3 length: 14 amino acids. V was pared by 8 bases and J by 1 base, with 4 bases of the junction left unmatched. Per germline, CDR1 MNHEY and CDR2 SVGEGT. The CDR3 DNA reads TGTGCCAGCGGAACAGGGGGGGCCAAAAACATTCAGTACTTC. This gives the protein CASGTGGAKNIQYF.

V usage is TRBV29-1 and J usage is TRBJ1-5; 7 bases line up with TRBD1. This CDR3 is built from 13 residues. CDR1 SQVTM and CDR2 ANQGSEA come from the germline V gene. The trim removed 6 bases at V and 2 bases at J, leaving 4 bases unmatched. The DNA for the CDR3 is TGCAGCGTGGCCGACAGGGGCAATCAGCCCCAGCATTTT. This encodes CSVADRGNQPQHF. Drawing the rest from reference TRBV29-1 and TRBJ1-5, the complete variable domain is SAVISQKPSRDICQRGTSLTIQCQVDSQVTMMFWYRQQPGQSLTLIATANQGSEATYESGFVIDKFPISRPNLTFSTLTVSNMSPEDSSIYLCSVADRGNQPQHFGDGTRLSIL.

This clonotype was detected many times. CDR3: CASSLAVRGLGNGYTF. The DNA of the CDR3 is TGTGCCAGCAGCTTAGCGGTCCGGGGTCTGGGGAATGGCTACACCTTC. The V gene is TRBV7-2, the J gene TRBJ1-2; no firm D call. The ends were cut back, 0 bases at V and 6 bases at J, with 17 bases in the middle. The CDR3 extends over 16 amino acids. Germline CDR1 reads SGHTA; CDR2 reads FQGNSA.

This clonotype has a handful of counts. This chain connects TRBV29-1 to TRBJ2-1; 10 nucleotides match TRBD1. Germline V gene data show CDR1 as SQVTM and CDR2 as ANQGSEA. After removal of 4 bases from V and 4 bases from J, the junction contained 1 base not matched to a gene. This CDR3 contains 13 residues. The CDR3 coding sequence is TGCAGCGTTGGGACAGGGGGATACAATGAGCAGTTCTTC. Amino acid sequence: CSVGTGGYNEQFF.

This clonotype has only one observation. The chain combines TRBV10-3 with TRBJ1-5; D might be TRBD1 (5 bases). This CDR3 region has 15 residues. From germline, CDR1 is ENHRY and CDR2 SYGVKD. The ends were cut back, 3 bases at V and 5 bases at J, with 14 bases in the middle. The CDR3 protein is CAISDRDRLDQPQHF. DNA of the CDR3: TGTGCCATCAGTGACCGGGACCGCTTGGATCAGCCCCAGCATTTT.

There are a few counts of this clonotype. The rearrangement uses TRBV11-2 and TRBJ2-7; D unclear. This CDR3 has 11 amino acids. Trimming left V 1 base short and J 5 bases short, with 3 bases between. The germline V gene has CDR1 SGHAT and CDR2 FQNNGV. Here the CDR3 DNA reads TGTGCCAGCAGCTTAGGACACGAGCAGTACTTC. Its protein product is CASSLGHEQYF.

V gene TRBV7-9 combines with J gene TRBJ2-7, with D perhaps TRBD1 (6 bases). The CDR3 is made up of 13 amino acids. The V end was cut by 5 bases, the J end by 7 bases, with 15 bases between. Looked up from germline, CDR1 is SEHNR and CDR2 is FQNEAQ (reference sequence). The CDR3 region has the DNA TGTGCCAGCAGCCTGCCAGGGGTAGGAGAGCAGTACTTC. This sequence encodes CASSLPGVGEQYF.

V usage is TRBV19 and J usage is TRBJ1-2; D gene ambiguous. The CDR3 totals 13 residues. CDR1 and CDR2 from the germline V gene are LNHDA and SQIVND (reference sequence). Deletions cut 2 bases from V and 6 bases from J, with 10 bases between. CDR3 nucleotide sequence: TGTGCCAGTAGTATACTGATGAGGGATGGCTACACCTTC. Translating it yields CASSILMRDGYTF.

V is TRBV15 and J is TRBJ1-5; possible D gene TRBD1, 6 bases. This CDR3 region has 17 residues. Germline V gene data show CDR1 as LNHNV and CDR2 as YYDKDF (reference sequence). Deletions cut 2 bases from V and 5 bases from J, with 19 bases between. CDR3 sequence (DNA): TGTGCCACCAGCAGATCCTTCTCGGGACATGGTCATCAGCCCCAGCATTTT. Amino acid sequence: CATSRSFSGHGHQPQHF. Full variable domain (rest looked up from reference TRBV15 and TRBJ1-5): DAMVIQNPRYQVTQFGKPVTLSCSQTLNHNVMYWYQQKSSQAPKLLFHYYDKDFNNEADTPDNFQSRRPNTSFCFLDIRSPGLGDTAMYLCATSRSFSGHGHQPQHFGDGTRLSIL.

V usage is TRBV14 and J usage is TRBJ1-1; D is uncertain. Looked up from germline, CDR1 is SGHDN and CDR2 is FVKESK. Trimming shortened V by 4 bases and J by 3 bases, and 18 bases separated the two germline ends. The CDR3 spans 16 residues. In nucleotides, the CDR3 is TGTGCCAGCAGCCCTGGGAGGTCCTTGAGGGACACTGAAGCTTTCTTT. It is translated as CASSPGRSLRDTEAFF.

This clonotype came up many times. CDR3: CATYDIGVGGNEQFF. The CDR3 nucleotides read TGTGCCACATATGATATTGGTGTTGGAGGCAATGAGCAGTTCTTC. The chain is built from TRBV10-3 and TRBJ2-1; the D gene is possibly TRBD2 (5 bases). The CDR3 is 15 residues long. Germline loops: CDR1 ENHRY, CDR2 SYGVKD. V gave up 10 bases and J gave up 6 bases, with 22 bases separating them.

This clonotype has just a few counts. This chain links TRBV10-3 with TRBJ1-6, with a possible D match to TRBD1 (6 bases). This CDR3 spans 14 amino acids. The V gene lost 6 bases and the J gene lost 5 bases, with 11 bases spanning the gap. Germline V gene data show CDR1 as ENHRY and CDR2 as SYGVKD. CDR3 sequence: CAISLGGHNSPLHF. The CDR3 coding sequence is TGTGCCATCAGCCTTGGGGGGCATAATTCACCCCTCCACTTT.

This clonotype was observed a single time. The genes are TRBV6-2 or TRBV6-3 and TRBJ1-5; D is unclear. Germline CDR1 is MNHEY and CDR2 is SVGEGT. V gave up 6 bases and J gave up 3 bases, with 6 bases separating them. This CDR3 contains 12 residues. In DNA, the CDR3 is TGTGCCAGCAGGACAACCAATCAGCCCCAGCATTTT. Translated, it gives CASRTTNQPQHF.

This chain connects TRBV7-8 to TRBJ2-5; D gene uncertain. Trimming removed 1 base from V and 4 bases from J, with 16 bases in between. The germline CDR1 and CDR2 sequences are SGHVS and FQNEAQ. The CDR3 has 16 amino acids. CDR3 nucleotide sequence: TGTGCCAGCAGCTTAGTAACTCCCCCCCTACTAGAGACCCAGTACTTC. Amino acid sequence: CASSLVTPPLLETQYF.

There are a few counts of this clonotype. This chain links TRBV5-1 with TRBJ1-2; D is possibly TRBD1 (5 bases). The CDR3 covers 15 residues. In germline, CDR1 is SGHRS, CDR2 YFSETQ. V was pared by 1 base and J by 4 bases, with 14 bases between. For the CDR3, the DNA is TGCGCCAGCAGCTTGAGTCCGGGACTGACCTATGGCTACACCTTC. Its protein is CASSLSPGLTYGYTF.

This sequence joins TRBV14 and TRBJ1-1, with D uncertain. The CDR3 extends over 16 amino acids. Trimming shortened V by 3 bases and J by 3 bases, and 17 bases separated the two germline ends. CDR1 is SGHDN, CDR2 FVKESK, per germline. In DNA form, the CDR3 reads TGTGCCAGCAGCCATGATGATGGGGAATTTGACACTGAAGCTTTCTTT. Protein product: CASSHDDGEFDTEAFF.

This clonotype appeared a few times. CDR3 protein: CASSTGDMNTEAFF. The CDR3 nucleotides are TGTGCCAGTAGTACCGGTGATATGAACACTGAAGCTTTCTTT. This chain links TRBV19 with TRBJ1-1; D uncertain. Per germline, CDR1 LNHDA and CDR2 SQIVND (reference sequence). CDR3 length equals 14 residues. V gave up 4 bases and J gave up 0 bases, with 9 bases separating them. The full variable domain, completed using reference TRBV19 and TRBJ1-1, is DGGITQSPKYLFRKEGQNVTLSCEQNLNHDAMYWYRQDPGQGLRLIYYSQIVNDFQKGDIAEGYSVSREKKESFPLTVTSAQKNPTAFYLCASSTGDMNTEAFFGQGTRLTVV.

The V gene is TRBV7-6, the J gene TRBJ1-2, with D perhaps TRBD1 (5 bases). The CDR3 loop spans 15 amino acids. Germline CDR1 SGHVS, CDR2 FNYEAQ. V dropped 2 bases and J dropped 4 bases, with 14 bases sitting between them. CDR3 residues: CASSLNPEGSYGYTF. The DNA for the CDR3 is TGTGCCAGCAGCTTAAATCCGGAGGGGTCCTATGGCTACACCTTC.

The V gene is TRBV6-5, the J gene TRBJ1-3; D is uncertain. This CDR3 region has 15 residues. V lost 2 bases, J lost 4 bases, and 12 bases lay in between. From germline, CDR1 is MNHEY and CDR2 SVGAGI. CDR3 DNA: TGTGCCAGCAGTTACGGTGTGGGTGGAGGAAACACCATATATTTT. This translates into CASSYGVGGGNTIYF.

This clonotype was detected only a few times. Written as DNA, the CDR3 is TGTGCCAGCAGTGGCAAGACAGGGGACTATGGCTACACCTTC. Amino acid sequence: CASSGKTGDYGYTF. The chain links TRBV2 to TRBJ1-2; TRBD1 agrees at 8 bases. The CDR3 sequence is 14 residues long. Germline V gene lookup returns CDR1 SNHLY and CDR2 FYNNEI. V shed 4 bases, J shed 3 bases, and the junction held 4 bases outside the gene matches. The full variable domain, in which reference TRBV2 and TRBJ1-2 provide the parts outside the CDR3, is EPEVTQTPSHQVTQMGQEVILRCVPISNHLYFYWYRQILGQKVEFLVSFYNNEISEKSEIFDDQFSVERPDGSNFTLKIRSTKLEDSAMYFCASSGKTGDYGYTFGSGTRLTVV.

Here the CDR3 reads CSARASRDSPLHF. CDR3 DNA: TGCAGTGCTAGAGCGTCTAGGGACTCACCCCTCCACTTT. The gene calls are TRBV20-1 and TRBJ1-6; D might be TRBD1 (5 bases). This CDR3 has 13 residues. Per the germline V gene, CDR1 is DFQATT and CDR2 is SNEGSKA (reference sequence). V was pared by 1 base and J by 10 bases, with 11 bases between.

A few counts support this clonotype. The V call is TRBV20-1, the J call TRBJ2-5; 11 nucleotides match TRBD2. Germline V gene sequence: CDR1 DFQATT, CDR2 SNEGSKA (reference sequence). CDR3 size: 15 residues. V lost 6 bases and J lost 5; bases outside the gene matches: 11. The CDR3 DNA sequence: TGCAGTGCCCCCCCTAGCGGGGGGAGTGGGGAGACCCAGTACTTC. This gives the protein CSAPPSGGSGETQYF.